This TCR beta chain appears in the sequencing data of a study of T-cell memory formation after mild COVID-19. Study details: Most TCR clusters belonged to a single donor. Whole-study findings and limits: Mostly located in CM and EM were contracting CD4+ clones, with contracting CD8+ clones located in EMRA. Second-wave clones peaking on day 37 lacked confirmed SARS-CoV-2 specificity.

This clonotype was seen a few times. Its antigen is not identified. Constant-segment-primed 5'RACE gave TCR alpha and TCR beta cDNA libraries with sample barcodes and UMIs. In TCRdb, the 5' RACE reads were re-called with MiXCR into one record per CDR3 protein. This table has roughly 340,000 distinct CDR3 sequences, more than 15% appearing once. In germline, CDR1 is ENHRY, CDR2 SYGVKD. Trimming pared 5 bases from V and 2 bases from J, leaving 14 bases between. The CDR3 length is 15 residues. The sequence was obtained from a man aged 18 to 30 who had mild COVID-19 (a few samples of this study predate the infection). Cell type and time point are not known. V gene TRBV10-3 combines with J gene TRBJ2-3, with D perhaps given as TRBD1 or TRBD2 (5 bases each). Sequencing was carried out using PBMCs or a T cell subset sorted from them (not recorded which). The CDR3 sequence is CAISHGGLITDTQYF. The DNA of the CDR3 is TGTGCCATCAGTCATGGGGGTCTAATCACAGATACGCAGTATTTT.